Listed here is a single T cell receptor beta chain. Its cognate antigen is unknown. The data originate from a study of cytomegalovirus exposure and HLA in healthy donors. The CDR3 runs to 13 residues. Germline V gene lookup returns CDR1 SGHNT and CDR2 YENEEA. V was pared by 5 bases and J by 2 bases, with 3 bases of the junction left unmatched. General study results and limits: Previous analysis showed most TCR beta V segments were productive about 90% or about 30% of the time. Accurate predictions that matched the HLA-A and HLA-B alleles of most subjects were reportedly made from TCR beta sequences. What a later analysis reportedly showed was that an Asian-associated ancestry cluster had fewer N-insertions than the roughly 700-donor mean.

The primer mix had 60 Vbeta and 13 Jbeta primers. Method: immunoSEQ multiplex PCR; TCRdb's copy keeps in-frame clones and lacks some. The data contain approximately 200,000 clones, more than 65% of them seen just once; the ten biggest clones take up roughly 1.5%. This sequence joins TRBV11-3 and TRBJ2-7; TRBD1 aligns across 7 bases. The sequenced material came from PBMCs. The source is a girl aged 5-17 years in good health and CMV-seropositive. The CDR3 nucleotides read TGTGCCAGCAGCGTCCAGGGGGCCTACGAGCAGTACTTC. Its translation is CASSVQGAYEQYF.